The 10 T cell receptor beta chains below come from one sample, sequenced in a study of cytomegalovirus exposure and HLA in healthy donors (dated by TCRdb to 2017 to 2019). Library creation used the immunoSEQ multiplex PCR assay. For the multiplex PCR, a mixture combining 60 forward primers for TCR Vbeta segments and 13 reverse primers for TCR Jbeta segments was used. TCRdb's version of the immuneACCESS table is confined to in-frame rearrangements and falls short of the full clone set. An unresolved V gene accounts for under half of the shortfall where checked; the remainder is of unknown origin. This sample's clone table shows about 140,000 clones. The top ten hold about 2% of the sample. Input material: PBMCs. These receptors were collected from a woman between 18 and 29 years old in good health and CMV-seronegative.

The CDR3 DNA reads TGCGCCAGCAGCCGAGAGCCGGAGACAGCAAACACTGAAGCTTTCTTT. This sequence encodes CASSREPETANTEAFF. The gene calls are TRBV4-1 and TRBJ1-1; the D gene is possibly TRBD1 (5 bases). Germline CDR1 is MGHRA and CDR2 is YSYEKL. CDR3 size: 16 residues. The V and J ends lost 4 bases and 2 bases respectively, with 17 bases between them.

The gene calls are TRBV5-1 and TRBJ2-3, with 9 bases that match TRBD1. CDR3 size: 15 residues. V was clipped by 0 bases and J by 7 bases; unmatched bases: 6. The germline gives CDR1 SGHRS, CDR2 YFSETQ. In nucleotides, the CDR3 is TGCGCCAGCAGCTTGGGGGACAGGGAACGAAATACGCAGTATTTT. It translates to CASSLGDRERNTQYF.

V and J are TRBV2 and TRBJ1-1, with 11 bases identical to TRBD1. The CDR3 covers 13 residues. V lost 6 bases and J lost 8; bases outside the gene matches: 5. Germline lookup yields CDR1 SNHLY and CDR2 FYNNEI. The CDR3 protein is CASSRDRGVEAFF. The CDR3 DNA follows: TGTGCCAGCAGCCGGGACAGGGGGGTCGAAGCTTTCTTT.

CDR3 residues: CASSEASGEFHYEQYV. DNA for the CDR3: TGTGCCAGCAGTGAAGCCTCGGGAGAATTCCACTACGAGCAGTACGTC. This rearrangement joins TRBV6-1 to TRBJ2-7, with a possible D match to TRBD2 (6 bases). The CDR3 runs 16 residues. V was pared by 0 bases and J by 3 bases, with 15 bases between. Germline V gene lookup returns CDR1 MNHNS and CDR2 SASEGT.

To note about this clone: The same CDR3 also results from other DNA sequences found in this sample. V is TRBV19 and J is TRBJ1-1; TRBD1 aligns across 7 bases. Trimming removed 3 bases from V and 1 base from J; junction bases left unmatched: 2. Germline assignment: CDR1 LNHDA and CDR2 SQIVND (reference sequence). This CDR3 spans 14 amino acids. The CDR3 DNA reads TGTGCCAGTAGTATTAGGACAGGGAACACTGAAGCTTTCTTT. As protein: CASSIRTGNTEAFF.

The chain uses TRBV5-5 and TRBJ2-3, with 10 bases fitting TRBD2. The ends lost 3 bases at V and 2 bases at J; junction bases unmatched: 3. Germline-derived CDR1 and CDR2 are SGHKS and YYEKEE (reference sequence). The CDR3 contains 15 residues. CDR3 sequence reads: CASSSLAGDTDTQYF. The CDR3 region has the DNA TGTGCCAGCAGCTCTCTAGCGGGGGACACAGATACGCAGTATTTT. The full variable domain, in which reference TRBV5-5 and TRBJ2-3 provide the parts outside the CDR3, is DAGVTQSPTHLIKTRGQQVTLRCSPISGHKSVSWYQQVLGQGPQFIFQYYEKEERGRGNFPDRFSARQFPNYSSELNVNALLLGDSALYLCASSSLAGDTDTQYFGPGTRLTVL.

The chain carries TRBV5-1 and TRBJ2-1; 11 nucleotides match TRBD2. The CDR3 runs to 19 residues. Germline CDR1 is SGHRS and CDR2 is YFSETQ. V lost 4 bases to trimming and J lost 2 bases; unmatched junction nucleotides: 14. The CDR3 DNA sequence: TGCGCCAGCAGCCACCCGACCGGGGCTAGCGGGAGGACCTACAATGAGCAGTTCTTC. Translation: CASSHPTGASGRTYNEQFF.

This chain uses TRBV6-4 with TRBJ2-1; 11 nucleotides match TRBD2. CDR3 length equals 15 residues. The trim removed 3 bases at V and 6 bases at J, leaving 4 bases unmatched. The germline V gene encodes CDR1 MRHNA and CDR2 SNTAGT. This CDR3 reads CASSETGTSGNEQFF. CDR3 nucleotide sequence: TGTGCCAGCAGTGAAACCGGGACTAGCGGCAATGAGCAGTTCTTC.

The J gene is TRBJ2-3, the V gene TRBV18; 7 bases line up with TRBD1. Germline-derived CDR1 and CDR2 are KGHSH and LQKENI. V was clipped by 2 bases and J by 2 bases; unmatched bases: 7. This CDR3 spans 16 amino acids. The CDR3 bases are TGTGCCAGCTCACCATTCGCAGGGGGTTTCACAGATACGCAGTATTTT. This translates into CASSPFAGGFTDTQYF.

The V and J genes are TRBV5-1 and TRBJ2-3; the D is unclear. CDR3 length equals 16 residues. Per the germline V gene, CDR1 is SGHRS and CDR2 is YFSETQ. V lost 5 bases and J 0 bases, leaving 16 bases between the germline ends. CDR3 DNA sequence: TGCGCCAGCAGACCCTTGGGCACCCCCAGCACAGATACGCAGTATTTT. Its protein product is CASRPLGTPSTDTQYF.